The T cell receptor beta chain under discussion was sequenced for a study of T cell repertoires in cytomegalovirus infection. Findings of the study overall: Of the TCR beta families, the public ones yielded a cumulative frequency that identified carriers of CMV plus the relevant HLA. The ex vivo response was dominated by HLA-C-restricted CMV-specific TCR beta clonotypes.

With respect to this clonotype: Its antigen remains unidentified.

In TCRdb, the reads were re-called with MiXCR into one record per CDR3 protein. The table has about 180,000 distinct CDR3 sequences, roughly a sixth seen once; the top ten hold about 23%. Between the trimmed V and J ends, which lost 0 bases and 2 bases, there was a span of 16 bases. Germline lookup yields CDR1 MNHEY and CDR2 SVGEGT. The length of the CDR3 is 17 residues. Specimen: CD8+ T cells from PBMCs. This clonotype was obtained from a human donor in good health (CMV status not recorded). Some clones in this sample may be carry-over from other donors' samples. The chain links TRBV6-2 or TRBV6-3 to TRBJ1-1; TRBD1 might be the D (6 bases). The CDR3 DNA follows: TGTGCCAGCAGTTACTCTATAACAGGGTCCAGCAACACTGAAGCTTTCTTT. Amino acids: CASSYSITGSSNTEAFF.